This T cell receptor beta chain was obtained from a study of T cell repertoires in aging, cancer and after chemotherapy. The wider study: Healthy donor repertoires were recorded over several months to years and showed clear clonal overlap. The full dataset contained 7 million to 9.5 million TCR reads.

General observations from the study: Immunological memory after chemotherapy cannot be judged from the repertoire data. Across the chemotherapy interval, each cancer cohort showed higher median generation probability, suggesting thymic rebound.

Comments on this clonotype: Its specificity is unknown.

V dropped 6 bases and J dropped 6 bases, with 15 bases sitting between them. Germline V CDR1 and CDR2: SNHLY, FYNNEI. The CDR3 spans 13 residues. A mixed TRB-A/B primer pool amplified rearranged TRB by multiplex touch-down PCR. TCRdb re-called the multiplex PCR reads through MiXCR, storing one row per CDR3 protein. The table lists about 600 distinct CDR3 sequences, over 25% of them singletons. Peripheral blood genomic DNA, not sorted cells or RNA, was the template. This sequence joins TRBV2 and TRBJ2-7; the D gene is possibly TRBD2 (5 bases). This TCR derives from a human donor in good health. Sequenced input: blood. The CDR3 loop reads CASRTRASAEQYF. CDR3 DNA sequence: TGTGCCAGCAGAACGAGGGCCTCGGCCGAGCAGTACTTC.